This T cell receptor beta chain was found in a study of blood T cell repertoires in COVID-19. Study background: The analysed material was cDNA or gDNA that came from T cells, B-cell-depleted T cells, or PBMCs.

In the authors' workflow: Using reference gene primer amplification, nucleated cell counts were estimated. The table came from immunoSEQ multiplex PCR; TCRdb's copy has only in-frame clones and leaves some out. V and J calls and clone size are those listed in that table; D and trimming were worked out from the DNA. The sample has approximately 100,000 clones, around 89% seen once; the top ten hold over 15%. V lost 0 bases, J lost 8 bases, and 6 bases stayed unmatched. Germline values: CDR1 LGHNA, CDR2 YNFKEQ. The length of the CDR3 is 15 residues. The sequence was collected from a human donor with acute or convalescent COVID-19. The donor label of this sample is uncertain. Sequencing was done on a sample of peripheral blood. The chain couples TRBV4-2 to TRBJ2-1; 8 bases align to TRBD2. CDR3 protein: CASSQEQRERDEQFF. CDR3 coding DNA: TGTGCCAGCAGCCAAGAACAGCGGGAGAGGGATGAGCAGTTCTTC.